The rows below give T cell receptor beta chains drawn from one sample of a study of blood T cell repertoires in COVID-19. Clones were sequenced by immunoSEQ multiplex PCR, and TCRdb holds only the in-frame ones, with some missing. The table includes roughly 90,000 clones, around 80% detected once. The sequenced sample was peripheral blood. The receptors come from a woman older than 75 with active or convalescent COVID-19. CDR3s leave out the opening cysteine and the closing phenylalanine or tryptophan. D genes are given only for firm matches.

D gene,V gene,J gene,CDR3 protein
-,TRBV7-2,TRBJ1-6,ASSLGQAGTSPLH
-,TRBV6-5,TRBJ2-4,AVVTKNIQY
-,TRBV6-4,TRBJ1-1,ASSISVNTEAF
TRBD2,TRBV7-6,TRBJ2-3,ASSSILGGRTDTQY
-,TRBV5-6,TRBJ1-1,ASSFLGDTEAF
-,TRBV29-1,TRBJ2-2,SVRRSLGGDGELF
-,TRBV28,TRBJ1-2,ASSAEGYGYT
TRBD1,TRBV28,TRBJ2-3,ASSFLGQYTDTQY
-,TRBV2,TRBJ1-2,ASSERRFNYGYT
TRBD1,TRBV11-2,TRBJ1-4,ASSGGQGLGVEKLF
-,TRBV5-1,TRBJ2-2,ASSLGAAQSTGELF
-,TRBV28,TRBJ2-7,ASSFPSDRTYEQY
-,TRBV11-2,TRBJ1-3,ASSPGVYSGNTIY
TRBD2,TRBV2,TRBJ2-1,ASSGGLADDNGQF